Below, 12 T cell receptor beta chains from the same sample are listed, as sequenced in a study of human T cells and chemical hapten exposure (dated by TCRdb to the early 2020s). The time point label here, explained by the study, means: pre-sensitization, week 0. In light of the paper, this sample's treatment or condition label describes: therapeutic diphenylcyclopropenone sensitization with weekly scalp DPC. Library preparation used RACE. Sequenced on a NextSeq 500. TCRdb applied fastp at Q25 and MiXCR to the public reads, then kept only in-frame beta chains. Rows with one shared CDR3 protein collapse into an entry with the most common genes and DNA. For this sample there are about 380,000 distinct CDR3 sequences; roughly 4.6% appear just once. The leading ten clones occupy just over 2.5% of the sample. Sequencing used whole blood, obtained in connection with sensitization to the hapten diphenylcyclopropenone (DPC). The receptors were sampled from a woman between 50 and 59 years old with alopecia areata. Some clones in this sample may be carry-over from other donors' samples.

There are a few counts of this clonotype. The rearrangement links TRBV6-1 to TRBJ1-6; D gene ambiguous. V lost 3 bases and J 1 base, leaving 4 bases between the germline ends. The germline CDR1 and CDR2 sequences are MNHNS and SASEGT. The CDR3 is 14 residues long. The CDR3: CASSDGSYNSPLHF. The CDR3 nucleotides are TGTGCCAGCAGTGACGGGTCCTATAATTCACCCCTCCACTTT.

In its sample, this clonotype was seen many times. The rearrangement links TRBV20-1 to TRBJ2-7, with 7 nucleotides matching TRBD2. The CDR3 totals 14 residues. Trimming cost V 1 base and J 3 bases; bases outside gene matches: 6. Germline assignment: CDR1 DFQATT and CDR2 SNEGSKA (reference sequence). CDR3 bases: TGCAGTGCTAGAGTCCTAGCGGCCCGCTACGAGCAGTACTTC. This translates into CSARVLAARYEQYF.

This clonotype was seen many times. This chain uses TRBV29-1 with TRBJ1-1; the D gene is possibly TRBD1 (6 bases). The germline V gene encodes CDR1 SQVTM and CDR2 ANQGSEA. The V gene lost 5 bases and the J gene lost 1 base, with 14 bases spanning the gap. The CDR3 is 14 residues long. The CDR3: CSVQLNRANTEAFF. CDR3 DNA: TGCAGCGTTCAATTAAACAGGGCGAACACTGAAGCTTTCTTT. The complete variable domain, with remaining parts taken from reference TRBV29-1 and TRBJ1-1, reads SAVISQKPSRDICQRGTSLTIQCQVDSQVTMMFWYRQQPGQSLTLIATANQGSEATYESGFVIDKFPISRPNLTFSTLTVSNMSPEDSSIYLCSVQLNRANTEAFFGQGTRLTVV.

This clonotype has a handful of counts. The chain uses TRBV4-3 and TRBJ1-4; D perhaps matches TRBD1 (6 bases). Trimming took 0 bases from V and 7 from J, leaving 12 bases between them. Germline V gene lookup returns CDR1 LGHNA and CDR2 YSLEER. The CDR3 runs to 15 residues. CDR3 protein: CASSQERRGGEKLFF. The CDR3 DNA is TGCGCCAGCAGCCAAGAACGCAGGGGCGGTGAAAAACTGTTTTTT.

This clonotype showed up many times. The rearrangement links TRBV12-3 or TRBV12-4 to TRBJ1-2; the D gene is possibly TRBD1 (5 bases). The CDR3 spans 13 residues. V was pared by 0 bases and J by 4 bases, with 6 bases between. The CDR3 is CASSLAGAYGYTF. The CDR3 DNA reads TGTGCCAGCAGTTTAGCAGGGGCCTATGGCTACACCTTC.

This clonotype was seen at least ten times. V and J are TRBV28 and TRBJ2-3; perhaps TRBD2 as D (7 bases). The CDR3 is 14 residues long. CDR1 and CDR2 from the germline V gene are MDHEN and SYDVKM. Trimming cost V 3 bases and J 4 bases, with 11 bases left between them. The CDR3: CASSFQGRADTQYF. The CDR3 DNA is TGTGCCAGCAGTTTTCAGGGGAGGGCAGATACGCAGTATTTT.

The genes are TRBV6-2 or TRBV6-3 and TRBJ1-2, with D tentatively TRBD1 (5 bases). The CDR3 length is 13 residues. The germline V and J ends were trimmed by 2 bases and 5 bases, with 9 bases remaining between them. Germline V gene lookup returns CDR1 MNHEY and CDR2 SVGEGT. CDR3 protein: CASSYGAVYGYTF. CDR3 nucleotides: TGTGCCAGCAGTTACGGGGCAGTTTATGGCTACACCTTC.

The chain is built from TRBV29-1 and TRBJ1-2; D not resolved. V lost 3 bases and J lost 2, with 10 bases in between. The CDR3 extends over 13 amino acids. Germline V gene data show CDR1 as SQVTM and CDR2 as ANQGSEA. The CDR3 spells CSVERGRNYGYTF. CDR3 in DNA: TGCAGCGTTGAGAGAGGGAGGAACTATGGCTACACCTTC. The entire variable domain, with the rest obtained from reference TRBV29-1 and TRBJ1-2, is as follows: SAVISQKPSRDICQRGTSLTIQCQVDSQVTMMFWYRQQPGQSLTLIATANQGSEATYESGFVIDKFPISRPNLTFSTLTVSNMSPEDSSIYLCSVERGRNYGYTFGSGTRLTVV.

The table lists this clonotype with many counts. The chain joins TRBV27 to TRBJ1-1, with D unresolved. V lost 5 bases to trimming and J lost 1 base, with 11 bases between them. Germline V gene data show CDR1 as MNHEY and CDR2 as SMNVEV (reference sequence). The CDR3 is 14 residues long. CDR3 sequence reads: CASSLGGTNTEAFF. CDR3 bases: TGTGCCAGCAGTCTCGGCGGCACGAACACTGAAGCTTTCTTT.

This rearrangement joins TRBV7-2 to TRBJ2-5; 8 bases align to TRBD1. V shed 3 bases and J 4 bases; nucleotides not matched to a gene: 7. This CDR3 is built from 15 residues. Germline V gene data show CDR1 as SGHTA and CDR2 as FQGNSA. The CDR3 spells CASSLDRVVGETQYF. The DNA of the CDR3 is TGTGCCAGCAGCTTGGACAGGGTCGTAGGAGAGACCCAGTACTTC. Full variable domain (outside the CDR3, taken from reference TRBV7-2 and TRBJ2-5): GAGVSQSPSNKVTEKGKDVELRCDPISGHTALYWYRQSLGQGLEFLIYFQGNSAPDKSGLPSDRFSAERTGGSVSTLTIQRTQQEDSAVYLCASSLDRVVGETQYFGPGTRLLVL.

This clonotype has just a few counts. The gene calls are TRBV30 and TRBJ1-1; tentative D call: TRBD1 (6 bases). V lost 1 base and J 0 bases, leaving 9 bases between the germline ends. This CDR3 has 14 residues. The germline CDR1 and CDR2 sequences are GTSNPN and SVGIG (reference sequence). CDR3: CAWSGRGMNTEAFF. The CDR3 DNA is TGTGCCTGGAGTGGCAGGGGCATGAACACTGAAGCTTTCTTT.

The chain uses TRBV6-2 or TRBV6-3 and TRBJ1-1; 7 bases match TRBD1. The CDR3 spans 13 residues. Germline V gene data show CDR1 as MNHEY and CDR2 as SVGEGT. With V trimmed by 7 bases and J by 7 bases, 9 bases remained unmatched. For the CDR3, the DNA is TGTGCCAGCACCAGGACAGGTCAAGGTGAAGCTTTCTTT. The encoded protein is CASTRTGQGEAFF.